Presented here are 24 T cell receptor beta chains from one specimen sequenced in a study of OX40 agonist ivuxolimab in advanced cancers. Method: immunoSEQ multiplex PCR; TCRdb's copy keeps in-frame clones and lacks some. The sample has almost 70,000 clones, about 90% seen once. The sequences come from CD4+ or CD8+ T cells sorted from blood, collected in a trial of the OX40 agonist ivuxolimab. Receptors were obtained from an adult with an advanced solid tumor such as melanoma, head and neck, liver or kidney cancer.

This chain uses TRBV6-6 with TRBJ1-1; tentative D call: TRBD1 (5 bases). V dropped 2 bases and J dropped 8 bases, with 12 bases sitting between them. Per germline, CDR1 MNHNY and CDR2 SVGAGI (reference sequence). This CDR3 comprises 13 residues. The CDR3 loop reads CASSYPQGWEAFF. The CDR3 DNA is TGTGCCAGCAGTTACCCCCAGGGATGGGAAGCTTTCTTT.

The J gene is TRBJ2-3, the V gene TRBV7-6, with a weak D call TRBD2 (5 bases). Germline assignment: CDR1 SGHVS and CDR2 FNYEAQ. The CDR3 runs to 15 residues. The V end was cut by 4 bases, the J end by 4 bases, with 15 bases between. As DNA, the CDR3 is TGTGCCAGCAGCTCCCACCGGAGGAAATCAGATACGCAGTATTTT. This encodes CASSSHRRKSDTQYF.

This CDR3 is CASSFPGTGSYNEQFF. The CDR3 DNA reads as TGTGCCAGCAGTTTCCCCGGGACAGGGAGCTACAATGAGCAGTTCTTC. This sequence joins TRBV6-6 and TRBJ2-1, with 9 bases identical to TRBD1. CDR1 is MNHNY, CDR2 SVGAGI, per germline (reference sequence). V lost 4 bases to trimming and J lost 3 bases; unmatched junction nucleotides: 7. The CDR3 totals 16 residues.

This clone was seen once. The V call is TRBV30, the J call TRBJ2-3; no definite D call. Germline values: CDR1 GTSNPN, CDR2 SVGIG (reference sequence). The V end was cut by 1 base, the J end by 2 bases, with 1 base between. This CDR3 region has 11 residues. CDR3 protein: CAWSATDTQYF. The CDR3 bases are TGTGCCTGGAGTGCCACAGATACGCAGTATTTT.

As for this clone: The sample has other DNA sequences that encode this CDR3 too. The genes are TRBV7-2 and TRBJ1-5, with D uncertain. Per the germline V gene, CDR1 is SGHTA and CDR2 is FQGNSA. V shed 1 base and J shed 4 bases, with 5 bases lying between them. This CDR3 is 13 amino acids long. CDR3 in DNA: TGTGCCAGCAGCTTAGATGGGAATCAGCCCCAGCATTTT. Its translation: CASSLDGNQPQHF.

This chain connects TRBV7-9 to TRBJ2-7, with 12 nucleotides matching TRBD1. The germline V gene has CDR1 SEHNR and CDR2 FQNEAQ (reference sequence). V lost 5 bases and J lost 7; bases outside the gene matches: 9. The CDR3 extends over 15 amino acids. CDR3 amino acids: CASSTVRDRGPEQYF. The CDR3 DNA reads as TGTGCCAGCAGCACCGTCCGGGACAGGGGGCCAGAGCAGTACTTC.

The chain employs TRBV4-3 and TRBJ2-3; 7 nucleotides agree with TRBD1. The CDR3 runs 15 residues. Germline V gives CDR1 LGHNA, CDR2 YSLEER. J lost 8 bases, V lost 0 bases, and 8 bases had no gene match. The CDR3 spells CASSQDSDRQVTQYF. The CDR3, as DNA: TGCGCCAGCAGCCAAGATTCGGACAGGCAAGTTACGCAGTATTTT.

The sample holds one count of this clone. V gene TRBV7-2 combines with J gene TRBJ2-1; 11 bases are shared with TRBD2. CDR3 length: 14 amino acids. The trim removed 4 bases at V and 7 bases at J, leaving 3 bases unmatched. Germline CDR1 reads SGHTA; CDR2 reads FQGNSA. CDR3 region: CASSSSGGRNEQFF. CDR3 sequence (DNA): TGTGCCAGCAGCTCTAGCGGGGGGCGGAATGAGCAGTTCTTC.

This rearrangement joins TRBV7-8 to TRBJ1-5; D gene ambiguous. Germline-derived CDR1 and CDR2 are SGHVS and FQNEAQ. V was shortened by 5 bases and J by 4 bases, with 15 bases between the two germline ends. The CDR3 has 15 amino acids. The CDR3 loop reads CASSPQQSGNQPQHF. In DNA form, the CDR3 reads TGTGCCAGCAGCCCCCAGCAGTCCGGAAATCAGCCCCAGCATTTT.

Only one count was recorded for this clone. This sequence joins TRBV6-6 and TRBJ1-1; 7 nucleotides align to TRBD1. From germline, CDR1 is MNHNY and CDR2 SVGAGI (reference sequence). The junction had 4 bases not matched to a gene; V was cut back by 5 bases and J by 1 base. The CDR3 is 14 residues long. In DNA form, the CDR3 reads TGTGCCAGCAGTACGACAGGGAAGAACACTGAAGCTTTCTTT. Translated, it gives CASSTTGKNTEAFF.

The chain couples TRBV6-5 to TRBJ2-7; 9 nucleotides agree with TRBD2. Per germline, CDR1 MNHEY and CDR2 SVGAGI. This CDR3 is 15 amino acids long. J gave up 0 bases and V 3 bases, and 3 bases lay outside the gene matches. This chain's CDR3 is CASSYKREVSYEQYF. The CDR3 DNA reads TGTGCCAGCAGTTATAAGCGGGAGGTCTCCTACGAGCAGTACTTC.

The CDR3 DNA is TGTGCCAGCAGCTTTAGACTAGCGGGTCGTAGCACAGATACGCAGTATTTT. It yields the protein CASSFRLAGRSTDTQYF. The chain uses TRBV7-2 and TRBJ2-3; 10 bases line up with TRBD2. The CDR3 consists of 17 residues. CDR1 SGHTA and CDR2 FQGNSA come from the germline V gene. Germline trimming cut 3 bases from V and 0 bases from J; bases unmatched to any gene: 6.

The chain couples TRBV6-6 to TRBJ1-5, with D perhaps matching TRBD1 (6 bases). CDR1 MNHNY and CDR2 SVGAGI come from the germline V gene (reference sequence). There are 14 residues in the CDR3. V was trimmed by 4 bases and J by 1 base, leaving 8 bases between them. The CDR3 DNA sequence: TGTGCCAGCAGTTCTGGACAGAGCAATCAGCCCCAGCATTTT. Translated, it gives CASSSGQSNQPQHF.

The chain employs TRBV7-3 and TRBJ2-5; D possibly matches TRBD1 or TRBD2 (6 bases each). Trimming cost V 3 bases and J 1 base, with 12 bases left between them. Germline CDR1 reads SGHTA; CDR2 reads FQGTGA. This CDR3 has 15 amino acids. The CDR3 nucleotides are TGTGCCAGCAGCTTCATGGGGGGCCCCCAAGAGACCCAGTACTTC. Encoded protein: CASSFMGGPQETQYF. The entire variable domain, with the rest obtained from reference TRBV7-3 and TRBJ2-5, is as follows: GAGVSQTPSNKVTEKGKYVELRCDPISGHTALYWYRQSLGQGPEFLIYFQGTGAADDSGLPNDRFFAVRPEGSVSTLKIQRTERGDSAVYLCASSFMGGPQETQYFGPGTRLLVL.

V and J are TRBV19 and TRBJ2-5, with TRBD2 matching 8 bases. The ends lost 5 bases at V and 5 bases at J; junction bases unmatched: 10. CDR3 length equals 15 residues. The germline gives CDR1 LNHDA, CDR2 SQIVND (reference sequence). The CDR3 DNA follows: TGTGCCAGTAGTCTCCAAAGCGGGAGAGTGGAGACCCAGTACTTC. It is translated as CASSLQSGRVETQYF.

V is TRBV11-2 and J is TRBJ2-1; no clear D gene. Trimming shortened V by 0 bases and J by 8 bases, and 5 bases separated the two germline ends. The CDR3 totals 12 residues. Germline V gives CDR1 SGHAT, CDR2 FQNNGV. CDR3 amino acids: CASSLDGYEQFF. In DNA form, the CDR3 reads TGTGCCAGCAGCTTAGATGGGTATGAGCAGTTCTTC.

The chain recombines TRBV28 with TRBJ2-4, with no clear D. Per the germline V gene, CDR1 is MDHEN and CDR2 is SYDVKM. V was cut by 5 bases and J by 0 bases, with 14 bases left in between. The length of the CDR3 is 16 residues. The CDR3 sequence is CASSLSQSLAKNIQYF. The CDR3 DNA reads TGTGCCAGCAGTCTCTCACAGTCCCTAGCCAAAAACATTCAGTACTTC.

The genes are TRBV11-3 and TRBJ2-7; a possible D gene is TRBD1 (6 bases). Germline-derived CDR1 and CDR2 are SGHNT and YENEEA. CDR3 length equals 19 residues. Trimming took 0 bases from V and 0 from J, leaving 21 bases between them. As DNA, the CDR3 is TGTGCCAGCAGCTTAGATGGCAGGGCAAGGGGGAAAAGCTCCTACGAGCAGTACTTC. Its protein product is CASSLDGRARGKSSYEQYF.

J is TRBJ1-5 and V is TRBV19; TRBD1 aligns across 7 bases. CDR3 length: 16 amino acids. Germline loops: CDR1 LNHDA, CDR2 SQIVND (reference sequence). The V segment lost 2 bases and the J segment 2 bases; nucleotides outside the gene matches: 6. The CDR3 DNA sequence: TGTGCCAGTAGTATATCAGGGGGAGATGGCAATCAGCCCCAGCATTTT. Translating it yields CASSISGGDGNQPQHF.

The chain joins TRBV5-4 to TRBJ2-4; 9 nucleotides line up with TRBD1. The CDR3 loop spans 16 amino acids. The V gene's germline CDR1 is SGHNT and CDR2 YYREEE (reference sequence). The J segment lost 0 bases and the V segment lost 4 bases, leaving 5 bases of the junction unmatched. The CDR3 reads CASSTRQGGAKNIQYF. The CDR3 bases are TGTGCCAGCAGCACCCGACAGGGGGGAGCCAAAAACATTCAGTACTTC.

The chain recombines TRBV7-8 with TRBJ2-5, with D possibly matching TRBD2 (6 bases). V shed 5 bases and J shed 4 bases, with 8 bases lying between them. Germline values: CDR1 SGHVS, CDR2 FQNEAQ. The CDR3 is made up of 12 amino acids. DNA for the CDR3: TGTGCCAGCAGCCGCGGGACAGAGACCCAGTACTTC. It specifies CASSRGTETQYF.

This clone was seen once. The gene calls are TRBV4-2 and TRBJ2-1, with TRBD1 matching 9 bases. The ends lost 1 base at V and 3 bases at J; junction bases unmatched: 4. Germline CDR1 and CDR2: LGHNA and YNFKEQ. This CDR3 contains 16 residues. The CDR3 region is CASSQGETGGYNEQFF. For the CDR3, the DNA is TGTGCCAGCAGCCAAGGTGAGACAGGGGGCTACAATGAGCAGTTCTTC.

The V and J genes are TRBV18 and TRBJ2-5, with TRBD1 matching over 10 bases. From germline, CDR1 is KGHSH and CDR2 LQKENI. The ends lost 6 bases at V and 2 bases at J; junction bases unmatched: 3. The CDR3 covers 14 residues. The CDR3, as DNA: TGTGCCAGCTCGCCGGGACAGGGGCAAGAGACCCAGTACTTC. Its protein product is CASSPGQGQETQYF.

This chain joins TRBV15 and TRBJ2-1, with D possibly matching TRBD2 (6 bases). V lost 0 bases to trimming and J lost 7 bases, with 13 bases between them. CDR1 and CDR2 (germline): LNHNV, YYDKDF (reference sequence). The CDR3 spans 15 residues. CDR3 sequence (DNA): TGTGCCACCAGCAGAGATTCCCAGAGCGGGAATGAGCAGTTCTTC. Residues: CATSRDSQSGNEQFF.